The T cell receptor beta chain under discussion was sequenced for a study of CD8+ T cells in alopecia areata. Treatment in this sample: oral pan-JAK inhibitor, 5-10 mg twice daily. Extracted from the samples, RNA was reverse transcribed into cDNA to serve as the sequencing template. Clones were sequenced by immunoSEQ multiplex PCR, and TCRdb holds only the in-frame ones, with some missing. The table records about 140,000 clones, approximately 85% of them present only once. The CDR3 contains 13 residues. Germline trimming cut 3 bases from V and 7 bases from J; bases unmatched to any gene: 4. Per the germline V gene, CDR1 is SQVTM and CDR2 is ANQGSEA.

Here the sequenced sample was CD8+ T cells sorted from blood, taken at week 4, from a patient treated with tofacitinib. The receptor was derived from a human donor with alopecia areata. V gene TRBV29-1 combines with J gene TRBJ2-7; 12 bases agree with TRBD2. Here the CDR3 reads CSVEGLAGGEQYF. DNA for the CDR3: TGCAGCGTTGAGGGACTAGCGGGTGGGGAGCAGTACTTC.